This is a list of T cell receptor beta chains from one sample in a study of cytomegalovirus exposure and HLA in healthy donors. Some clones are missing from TCRdb's copy, which holds only in-frame ones; the method was immunoSEQ multiplex PCR. Of 180,000 or so clones listed, just over 70% are singletons. Sequences were obtained from PBMCs. All receptors derive from a human donor in good health. Both conserved end residues are part of each CDR3. A D gene is named only where the DNA matches it firmly. The listing skips clone size in some rows; elsewhere it reads once, few, many or a size class.

>TRBJ2-7|TRBD1|few|TRBV7-2
CASSPWEGGTGQYEQYF
TGTGCCAGCAGCCCCTGGGAGGGGGGGACAGGGCAGTACGAGCAGTACTTC
>TRBJ1-1|TRBD1|few|TRBV5-1
CASSLVGQGTTEAFF
TGCGCCAGCAGCTTGGTTGGACAGGGGACCACTGAAGCTTTCTTT
>TRBJ1-1|TRBD1|.|TRBV19
CASSPWTGGNTEAFF
TGTGCCAGTAGTCCATGGACAGGTGGGAACACTGAAGCTTTCTTT
>TRBJ1-1|TRBD1|.|TRBV7-6
CASSSDRGTEAFF
TGTGCCAGCAGCTCCGACAGGGGGACTGAAGCTTTCTTT
>TRBJ1-5|TRBD1|medium-sized|TRBV5-6
CASSIGTVQPQHF
TGTGCCAGCAGCATCGGGACAGTACAGCCCCAGCATTTT
>TRBJ1-2|.|.|TRBV27
CASRFAGANYGYTF
TGTGCCAGCAGATTCGCCGGGGCTAACTATGGCTACACCTTC
>TRBJ2-5|.|.|TRBV5-6
CASSKDRGGRRETQYF
TGTGCCAGCAGCAAGGACCGGGGAGGACGAAGGGAGACCCAGTACTTC
>TRBJ2-1|TRBD2|once|TRBV9
CASSVFSGGPLNEQFF
TGTGCCAGCAGCGTCTTTAGCGGGGGGCCTCTCAATGAGCAGTTCTTC
>TRBJ1-5|.|.|TRBV11-1
CASSLGGRDNQPQHF
TGTGCCAGCAGCTTAGGTGGCAGGGACAATCAGCCCCAGCATTTT
>TRBJ1-5|.|.|TRBV18
CASSHTGYGNQPQHF
TGTGCCAGCTCACACACCGGGTACGGCAATCAGCCCCAGCATTTT
>TRBJ1-2|TRBD1|.|TRBV7-2
CASSPTGGGVYGYTF
TGTGCCAGCAGCCCGACAGGGGGAGGGGTCTATGGCTACACCTTC
>TRBJ1-5|TRBD1|once|TRBV19
CASSPRDRAHQPQHF
TGTGCCAGTAGTCCCAGGGACAGGGCCCATCAGCCCCAGCATTTT
>TRBJ2-1|.|.|TRBV4-1
CASSHLRTAYNEQFF
TGCGCCAGCAGCCACCTCCGGACAGCCTACAATGAGCAGTTCTTC
>TRBJ1-5|.|few|TRBV7-2
CASSYRGNQPQHF
TGTGCCAGCAGCTACAGGGGCAATCAGCCCCAGCATTTT
>TRBJ1-2|.|few|TRBV6-6
CASSGLDNGYTF
TGTGCCAGCTCAGGGCTTGATAATGGCTACACCTTC
>TRBJ2-5|TRBD1|few|TRBV29-1
CSVEDRGQGVYYQETQYF
TGCAGCGTTGAAGACAGGGGACAGGGGGTTTACTACCAAGAGACCCAGTACTTC
>TRBJ1-1|.|.|TRBV5-4
CASSSSTGIPEAFF
TGTGCCAGCAGCTCCTCAACGGGAATACCTGAAGCTTTCTTT
>TRBJ1-3|TRBD1|.|TRBV5-5
CASSSRDRAGNTIYF
TGTGCCAGCAGCAGCCGGGACAGGGCTGGAAACACCATATATTTT
>TRBJ2-3|.|.|TRBV5-8
CASRSRELGTDTQYF
TGTGCCAGCAGATCGCGAGAGCTCGGCACAGATACGCAGTATTTT
>TRBJ1-5|TRBD1|few|TRBV19
CASSIDPPGQGSDQPQHF
TGTGCCAGTAGTATAGATCCCCCCGGACAGGGATCGGATCAGCCCCAGCATTTT